Below are 28 T cell receptor beta chains sequenced from a single sample in a study of shared clonotypes between healthy human individuals. The assay was immunoSEQ multiplex PCR, and TCRdb's table has in-frame clones only and misses some. The sample carries about 2.4 million clones, 80% to 95% recorded once. Sequenced sample: naive CD4+ T cells from PBMCs. Regarding subset: CD45RA+ positively selected. The receptors here all came from a man aged 18 to 29 in good health. Some clones in this sample may be carry-over from other donors' samples.

The gene calls are TRBV5-1 and TRBJ1-2, with 8 bases aligning to TRBD1. The CDR3 totals 13 residues. The germline V gene has CDR1 SGHRS and CDR2 YFSETQ. V gave up 5 bases and J gave up 8 bases; unmatched junction bases: 8. The CDR3 sequence is CASRKTGGLGYTF. The DNA of the CDR3 is TGCGCCAGCAGGAAAACAGGGGGATTAGGCTACACCTTC.

The rearrangement links TRBV28 to TRBJ2-7; 10 bases align to TRBD1. Per the germline V gene, CDR1 is MDHEN and CDR2 is SYDVKM. This CDR3 region has 13 residues. The junction had 8 bases not matched to a gene; V was cut back by 8 bases and J by 7 bases. The chain's CDR3 is CASSQTGGREQYF. DNA of the CDR3: TGTGCCAGCTCACAGACAGGGGGCAGGGAGCAGTACTTC.

This clone was detected only a few times. This chain uses TRBV4-1 with TRBJ1-1; 7 nucleotides line up with TRBD1. The V gene end was trimmed by 3 bases and the J gene end by 4 bases; junction bases not matched to a gene: 17. The CDR3 loop spans 18 amino acids. Germline CDR1 reads MGHRA; CDR2 reads YSYEKL. As DNA, the CDR3 is TGCGCCAGCAGCCACAAAAGGGTGGAGGGGGCTATGGGCACTGAAGCTTTCTTT. The encoded protein is CASSHKRVEGAMGTEAFF.

The chain combines TRBV7-6 with TRBJ2-7; TRBD2 aligns across 10 bases. CDR3 size: 16 residues. After removal of 2 bases from V and 5 bases from J, the junction contained 9 bases not matched to a gene. CDR1 SGHVS and CDR2 FNYEAQ come from the germline V gene. CDR3 nucleotide sequence: TGTGCCAGCAGCTTAAGGTTTCTAGCGGGAGTTCACGAGCAGTACTTC. Protein product: CASSLRFLAGVHEQYF.

The rearrangement links TRBV9 to TRBJ2-7; 7 bases are a match to TRBD2. Trimming cost V 0 bases and J 3 bases; bases outside gene matches: 6. The CDR3 contains 15 residues. The germline V gene has CDR1 SGDLS and CDR2 YYNGEE. CDR3 DNA sequence: TGTGCCAGCAGCGTAGAGGCGGGAGCGCTCTACGAGCAGTACTTC. Its protein product is CASSVEAGALYEQYF.

J is TRBJ1-1 and V is TRBV28; D uncertain. Deletions cut 7 bases from V and 3 bases from J, with 9 bases between. The CDR3 length is 12 residues. CDR1 MDHEN and CDR2 SYDVKM come from the germline V gene. The CDR3 nucleotides read TGTGCCAGCAAAGAATGGGACACTGAAGCTTTCTTT. Translating it yields CASKEWDTEAFF.

This chain joins TRBV13 and TRBJ1-1; D is uncertain. CDR1 and CDR2 (germline): PRHDT, FYEKMQ (reference sequence). The CDR3 is made up of 18 amino acids. The ends were cut back, 0 bases at V and 2 bases at J, with 19 bases in the middle. CDR3 residues: CASSLGPVWQAYNTEAFF. In nucleotides, the CDR3 is TGTGCCAGCAGCTTAGGCCCTGTTTGGCAGGCCTATAACACTGAAGCTTTCTTT.

About this clone itself: This specimen includes other DNA sequences encoding the same CDR3. The chain joins TRBV29-1 to TRBJ2-1; 8 nucleotides line up with TRBD2. V lost 5 bases to trimming and J lost 4 bases; unmatched junction nucleotides: 4. The CDR3 covers 13 residues. Germline V gene data show CDR1 as SQVTM and CDR2 as ANQGSEA. CDR3 bases: TGCAGCGTTAGCGGGAGACTTTACAATGAGCAGTTCTTC. It translates to CSVSGRLYNEQFF.

About this clone itself: Other DNA variants within this sample encode the same CDR3. This rearrangement joins TRBV10-3 to TRBJ1-5; weak D call: TRBD1 (6 bases). Germline V CDR1 and CDR2: ENHRY, SYGVKD. The V end lost 4 bases, the J end lost 5 bases, and 9 bases lay between the germline ends. CDR3 length: 13 residues. As DNA, the CDR3 is TGTGCCATCAGTGCCTCAGGGGATCAGCCCCAGCATTTT. Residues: CAISASGDQPQHF.

The J gene is TRBJ1-2, the V gene TRBV6-4, with D uncertain. The CDR3 totals 15 residues. V shed 4 bases and J shed 2 bases, with 14 bases lying between them. The V gene's germline CDR1 is MRHNA and CDR2 SNTAGT. In DNA, the CDR3 is TGTGCCAGCAGTGCCTTCCCGGACGGGAACTATGGCTACACCTTC. Translated, it gives CASSAFPDGNYGYTF.

The DNA for the CDR3 is TGTGCCTGGAGTGAGAGGCAACTTGAAGCTTTCTTT. Amino acids: CAWSERQLEAFF. The chain joins TRBV30 to TRBJ1-1; D is ambiguous. The CDR3 sequence is 12 residues long. In germline, CDR1 is GTSNPN, CDR2 SVGIG (reference sequence). Trimming removed 1 base at V and 7 bases at J, with 10 bases between.

The J gene is TRBJ1-2, the V gene TRBV2, with D possibly matching TRBD1 (6 bases). Trimming took off 7 bases at V and 0 bases at J, with 15 bases between the two ends. This CDR3 has 15 amino acids. Germline CDR1 SNHLY, CDR2 FYNNEI. CDR3 sequence reads: CASTRGAVANYGYTF. The DNA for the CDR3 is TGTGCCAGCACAAGGGGGGCCGTAGCTAACTATGGCTACACCTTC.

The V and J genes are TRBV6-6 and TRBJ2-7, with D tentatively TRBD1 (6 bases). Germline CDR1 is MNHNY and CDR2 is SVGAGI (reference sequence). CDR3 length equals 16 residues. V was trimmed by 0 bases and J by 2 bases, leaving 14 bases between them. Here the CDR3 reads CASSYSRMDRTYEQYF. In DNA form, the CDR3 reads TGTGCCAGCAGTTACTCAAGAATGGACAGAACCTACGAGCAGTACTTC.

The gene calls are TRBV6-6 and TRBJ2-1; possible D gene TRBD2, 5 bases. This CDR3 comprises 12 residues. Per germline, CDR1 MNHNY and CDR2 SVGAGI (reference sequence). The DNA for the CDR3 is TGTGCGAGCGGCCCTTCCTACAATGAGCAGTTCTTC. It encodes CASGPSYNEQFF.

This chain joins TRBV6-1 and TRBJ1-1; 7 bases line up with TRBD1. Germline assignment: CDR1 MNHNS and CDR2 SASEGT. The V and J ends lost 3 bases and 1 base, in that order; junction bases with no gene match: 14. The CDR3 covers 18 residues. The CDR3 nucleotides read TGTGCCAGCAGTGAGACAAGGGGGCGCGGGAGGACGAACACTGAAGCTTTCTTT. This sequence encodes CASSETRGRGRTNTEAFF.

The rearrangement uses TRBV5-1 and TRBJ1-1; 9 bases match TRBD1. J was trimmed by 5 bases and V by 0 bases; bases with no gene match: 8. CDR3 size: 16 residues. Germline V gene data show CDR1 as SGHRS and CDR2 as YFSETQ. The CDR3 region is CASSLAGQGTATEAFF. The CDR3 coding sequence is TGCGCCAGCAGCTTGGCTGGACAGGGGACGGCGACTGAAGCTTTCTTT.

This rearrangement joins TRBV25-1 to TRBJ2-2, with 9 nucleotides matching TRBD1. The CDR3 runs to 16 residues. V shed 0 bases and J 5 bases; nucleotides not matched to a gene: 4. Looked up from germline, CDR1 is MGHDK and CDR2 is SYGVNS. The CDR3 is CASSEYLGTGTGELFF. In DNA, the CDR3 is TGTGCCAGCAGTGAATATTTGGGGACAGGGACCGGGGAGCTGTTTTTT.

The chain couples TRBV7-3 to TRBJ2-2; the match to TRBD2 covers 9 bases. This CDR3 has 18 residues. The V segment lost 6 bases and the J segment 3 bases; nucleotides outside the gene matches: 14. Per germline, CDR1 SGHTA and CDR2 FQGTGA. The CDR3 is CASSYDGYSGSDTGELFF. CDR3 bases: TGTGCCAGCAGTTACGACGGGTATAGCGGGAGTGACACCGGGGAGCTGTTTTTT.

In its sample, this clone was seen once. The CDR3 reads CASSLPAGTDLSYEQYF. The CDR3, as DNA: TGTGCCAGCAGTTTACCTGCGGGGACAGACCTCTCCTACGAGCAGTACTTC. The J gene is TRBJ2-7, the V gene TRBV28; TRBD1 is a possible D gene (7 bases). The CDR3 contains 17 residues. Trimming left V 2 bases short and J 0 bases short, with 17 bases between. The V gene's germline CDR1 is MDHEN and CDR2 SYDVKM. The entire variable domain, with the rest obtained from reference TRBV28 and TRBJ2-7, is as follows: DVKVTQSSRYLVKRTGEKVFLECVQDMDHENMFWYRQDPGLGLRLIYFSYDVKMKEKGDIPEGYSVSREKKERFSLILESASTNQTSMYLCASSLPAGTDLSYEQYFGPGTRLTVT.

This clone was detected a few times. This chain uses TRBV28 with TRBJ1-1; no clear D. The CDR3 is made up of 14 amino acids. The V and J ends lost 11 bases and 2 bases respectively, with 18 bases between them. Germline V lookup: CDR1 MDHEN, CDR2 SYDVKM. The CDR3 loop reads CASSRERLNTEAFF. The CDR3, as DNA: TGTGCCTCTTCCCGGGAACGACTTAACACTGAAGCTTTCTTT. Variable domain in full (rest from reference TRBV28 and TRBJ1-1): DVKVTQSSRYLVKRTGEKVFLECVQDMDHENMFWYRQDPGLGLRLIYFSYDVKMKEKGDIPEGYSVSREKKERFSLILESASTNQTSMYLCASSRERLNTEAFFGQGTRLTVV.

The rearrangement links TRBV11-3 to TRBJ2-7; D remains unclear. The CDR3 covers 12 residues. Trimming stripped 3 bases from V and 5 bases from J, with 8 bases between. The germline gives CDR1 SGHNT, CDR2 YENEEA. Written as DNA, the CDR3 is TGTGCCAGCAGCTTTAACAAGGACGAGCAGTACTTC. It is translated as CASSFNKDEQYF.

The chain couples TRBV18 to TRBJ1-1; maybe TRBD1 (5 bases). Deletions cut 6 bases from V and 3 bases from J, with 11 bases between. This CDR3 has 13 residues. From germline, CDR1 is KGHSH and CDR2 LQKENI. The CDR3 spells CASSPDMYTEAFF. The CDR3 region has the DNA TGTGCCAGCTCCCCGGACATGTACACTGAAGCTTTCTTT.

Comment on this clone: Within the sample, other DNA sequences also encode this same CDR3. The chain couples TRBV5-4 to TRBJ1-1, with D possibly matching TRBD1 (6 bases). The CDR3 sequence is 16 residues long. Germline assignment: CDR1 SGHNT and CDR2 YYREEE (reference sequence). V was clipped by 0 bases and J by 2 bases, with 14 bases between them. As DNA, the CDR3 is TGTGCCAGCAGCTTGGCCCGGGGGGCGGGAAACACTGAAGCTTTCTTT. Amino acids: CASSLARGAGNTEAFF.

The chain links TRBV11-2 to TRBJ1-4, with D tentatively TRBD1 (6 bases). Trimming removed 4 bases from V and 6 bases from J, with 15 bases in between. The V gene's germline CDR1 is SGHAT and CDR2 FQNNGV. This CDR3 region has 15 residues. CDR3 sequence reads: CASSSTGLSYEKLFF. For the CDR3, the DNA is TGTGCCAGCAGCTCTACAGGGTTAAGTTATGAAAAACTGTTTTTT.

V gene TRBV30 combines with J gene TRBJ2-7; D is perhaps TRBD1 (5 bases). The length of the CDR3 is 15 residues. The germline V and J ends were trimmed by 0 bases and 2 bases, with 14 bases remaining between them. Germline CDR1 and CDR2: GTSNPN and SVGIG (reference sequence). The CDR3 spells CAWSVRTGVAYEQYF. DNA for the CDR3: TGTGCCTGGAGTGTACGTACAGGAGTAGCCTACGAGCAGTACTTC.

V is TRBV5-5 and J is TRBJ1-5; unclear D gene. Trimming cost V 4 bases and J 3 bases, with 14 bases left between them. Germline V gives CDR1 SGHKS, CDR2 YYEKEE (reference sequence). The CDR3 is 15 residues long. The chain's CDR3 is CASSTYPGFNQPQHF. Here the CDR3 DNA reads TGTGCCAGCAGCACCTACCCGGGATTCAATCAGCCCCAGCATTTT.

The chain joins TRBV2 to TRBJ2-2; TRBD2 aligns across 11 bases. The junction had 7 bases not matched to a gene; V was cut back by 6 bases and J by 4 bases. The CDR3 sequence is 16 residues long. Germline V gives CDR1 SNHLY, CDR2 FYNNEI. For the CDR3, the DNA is TGTGCCAGCAGCGCGACTAGCGGGATGAGCACCGGGGAGCTGTTTTTT. Residues: CASSATSGMSTGELFF.

The J gene is TRBJ2-2, the V gene TRBV28, with 9 positions matching TRBD2. V was clipped by 6 bases and J by 6 bases; unmatched bases: 8. The germline V gene encodes CDR1 MDHEN and CDR2 SYDVKM. This CDR3 comprises 15 residues. The CDR3 region is CASSTGTSLPGELFF. The CDR3 DNA follows: TGTGCCAGCAGCACCGGGACTAGCCTTCCCGGGGAGCTGTTTTTT.